Listed below are T cell receptor beta chains from one sample, sequenced in a study of shared clonotypes between healthy human individuals. Some clones are missing from TCRdb's copy, which holds only in-frame ones; the method was immunoSEQ multiplex PCR. This sample yields about 680,000 clones, of which 74% are seen a single time; over 1.5% belongs to the top ten. The sequenced sample consisted of memory CD4+ T cells sorted from blood. The receptors shown here come from a woman in her 30s in good health. Both conserved end residues are part of each CDR3. The D gene is left open where the match is weak. Only part of the rows carry a size: once, few, many, or a class if the clone is expanded.

v_call: TRBV5-1
clone_size: -
d_call: TRBD2
j_call: TRBJ2-3
cdr3_nt: TGCGCCAGCAGCTTCGGGACTATCACAGATACGCAGTATTTT
cdr3_aa: CASSFGTITDTQYF

v_call: TRBV11-2
clone_size: -
d_call: -
j_call: TRBJ1-1
cdr3_nt: TGTGCCAGCAGCCTATATGTGGGCACTGAAGCTTTCTTT
cdr3_aa: CASSLYVGTEAFF

v_call: TRBV5-4
clone_size: few
d_call: TRBD1
j_call: TRBJ2-7
cdr3_nt: TGTGCCAGCAGTCCCGGGACAGGGGACTACGAGCAGTACTTC
cdr3_aa: CASSPGTGDYEQYF

v_call: TRBV4-1
clone_size: -
d_call: TRBD2
j_call: TRBJ2-5
cdr3_nt: TGCGCCAGCAGCCAAGCCTTAGCGGGAGGGAGGGAGACCCAGTACTTC
cdr3_aa: CASSQALAGGRETQYF

v_call: TRBV21-1
clone_size: -
d_call: -
j_call: TRBJ1-3
cdr3_nt: TGTGCCAGCAGCAGTCAGGAACGCTCTGGAAACACCATATATTTT
cdr3_aa: CASSSQERSGNTIYF

v_call: TRBV5-4
clone_size: -
d_call: -
j_call: TRBJ2-2
cdr3_nt: TGTGCCAGCAGCTTTGGGGAGACCGGGGAGCTGTTTTTT
cdr3_aa: CASSFGETGELFF

v_call: TRBV6-5
clone_size: few
d_call: -
j_call: TRBJ2-5
cdr3_nt: TGTGCCAGCAGTTACTCCACTGCTCACGAGACCCAGTACTTC
cdr3_aa: CASSYSTAHETQYF

v_call: TRBV27
clone_size: -
d_call: -
j_call: TRBJ1-5
cdr3_nt: TGTGCCAGCAGTTCGGGACTGGAGGGGCAGCCCCAGCATTTT
cdr3_aa: CASSSGLEGQPQHF

v_call: TRBV6-1
clone_size: few
d_call: -
j_call: TRBJ2-3
cdr3_nt: TGTGCCACCCGGGGGTCCCCAGATACGCAGTATTTT
cdr3_aa: CATRGSPDTQYF

v_call: TRBV11-2
clone_size: -
d_call: -
j_call: TRBJ1-2
cdr3_nt: TGTGCCAGCAACCCTGGGGCACCAGCTCAGGGTGGCTACACCTTC
cdr3_aa: CASNPGAPAQGGYTF

v_call: TRBV27
clone_size: -
d_call: TRBD2
j_call: TRBJ2-7
cdr3_nt: TGTGCCAGCAGTTTATACCCGCCGATTGGACTAGCGGGAGGACTCGATGAGGAGCAGTACTTC
cdr3_aa: CASSLYPPIGLAGGLDEEQYF

v_call: TRBV11-3
clone_size: -
d_call: -
j_call: TRBJ2-2
cdr3_nt: TGTGCCAGCAGCCTAAACAGCGGGAACACCGGGGAGCTGTTTTTT
cdr3_aa: CASSLNSGNTGELFF

v_call: TRBV19
clone_size: few
d_call: TRBD1
j_call: TRBJ1-5
cdr3_nt: TGTGCCAGTAGTAACAGGGGGCTCGGGAATCAGCCCCAGCATTTT
cdr3_aa: CASSNRGLGNQPQHF

v_call: TRBV28
clone_size: -
d_call: -
j_call: TRBJ1-4
cdr3_nt: TGTGCCAGCAGCCCTGGGGGGGAGGATGAAAAACTGTTTTTT
cdr3_aa: CASSPGGEDEKLFF

v_call: TRBV19
clone_size: -
d_call: -
j_call: TRBJ1-1
cdr3_nt: TGTGCCAGTAGTAAACAGGGTCGAATGACTGAAGCTTTCTTT
cdr3_aa: CASSKQGRMTEAFF

v_call: TRBV19
clone_size: many
d_call: -
j_call: TRBJ2-4
cdr3_nt: TGTGCCAGTAGCCTCCGGACAGCCATTCGATCGGCCAAAAACATTCAGTACTTC
cdr3_aa: CASSLRTAIRSAKNIQYF

v_call: TRBV28
clone_size: -
d_call: TRBD2
j_call: TRBJ2-7
cdr3_nt: TGTGCCAGCAGTTTATCCGGGAGGGAGAACGAGCAGTACTTC
cdr3_aa: CASSLSGRENEQYF

v_call: TRBV19
clone_size: many
d_call: -
j_call: TRBJ2-7
cdr3_nt: TGTGCCACCCTTGGGGGAAGCTCCTACGAGCAGTACTTC
cdr3_aa: CATLGGSSYEQYF

v_call: TRBV5-1
clone_size: few
d_call: TRBD2
j_call: TRBJ2-1
cdr3_nt: TGCGCCAGCGGTGCTAGCGGGGGATACAATGAGCAGTTCTTC
cdr3_aa: CASGASGGYNEQFF

v_call: TRBV15
clone_size: -
d_call: -
j_call: TRBJ2-7
cdr3_nt: TGTGCCACCAGCAGGGAGGACAGTCCCAGCTCCTACGAGCAGTACTTC
cdr3_aa: CATSREDSPSSYEQYF

v_call: TRBV28
clone_size: -
d_call: -
j_call: TRBJ2-2
cdr3_nt: TGTGCCAGCAGTTTCGGGACGACGGTCGGGGAGCTGTTTTTT
cdr3_aa: CASSFGTTVGELFF

v_call: TRBV6-4
clone_size: few
d_call: -
j_call: TRBJ2-7
cdr3_nt: TGTGCCAGCAGTGACTCCGGAGAGAACGAGCAGTACTTC
cdr3_aa: CASSDSGENEQYF

v_call: TRBV6-1
clone_size: -
d_call: TRBD2
j_call: TRBJ2-1
cdr3_nt: TGTGCCAGCAGTGCCTTTGGGACTAGCGGGACAAGAGGTATTGAGCAGTTCTTC
cdr3_aa: CASSAFGTSGTRGIEQFF